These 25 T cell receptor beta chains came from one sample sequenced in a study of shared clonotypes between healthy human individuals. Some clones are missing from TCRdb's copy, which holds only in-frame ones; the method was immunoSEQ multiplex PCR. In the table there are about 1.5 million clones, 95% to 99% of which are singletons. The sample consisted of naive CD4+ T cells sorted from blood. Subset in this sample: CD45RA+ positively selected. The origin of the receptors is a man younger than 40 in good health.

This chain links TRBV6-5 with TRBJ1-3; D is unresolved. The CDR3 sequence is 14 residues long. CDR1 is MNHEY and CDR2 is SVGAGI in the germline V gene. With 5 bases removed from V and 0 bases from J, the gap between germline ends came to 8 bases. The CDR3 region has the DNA TGTGCCAGCAGTACCCGGACCTCTGGAAACACCATATATTTT. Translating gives CASSTRTSGNTIYF.

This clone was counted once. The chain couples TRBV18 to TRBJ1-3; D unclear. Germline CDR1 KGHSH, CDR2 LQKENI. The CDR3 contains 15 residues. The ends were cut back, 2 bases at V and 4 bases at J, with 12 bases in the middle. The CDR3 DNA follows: TGTGCCAGCTCACCAATAAGGGCATCAGGAAACACCATATATTTT. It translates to CASSPIRASGNTIYF. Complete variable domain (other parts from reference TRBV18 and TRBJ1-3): NAGVMQNPRHLVRRRGQEARLRCSPMKGHSHVYWYRQLPEEGLKFMVYLQKENIIDESGMPKERFSAEFPKEGPSILRIQQVVRGDSAAYFCASSPIRASGNTIYFGEGSWLTVV.

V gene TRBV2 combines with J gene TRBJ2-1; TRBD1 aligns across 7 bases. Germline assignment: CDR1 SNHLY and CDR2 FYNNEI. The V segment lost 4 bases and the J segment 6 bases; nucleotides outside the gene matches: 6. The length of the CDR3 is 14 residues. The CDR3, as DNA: TGTGCCAGCAGTGGAGTCCACAGGGGCAATGAGCAGTTCTTC. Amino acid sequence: CASSGVHRGNEQFF.

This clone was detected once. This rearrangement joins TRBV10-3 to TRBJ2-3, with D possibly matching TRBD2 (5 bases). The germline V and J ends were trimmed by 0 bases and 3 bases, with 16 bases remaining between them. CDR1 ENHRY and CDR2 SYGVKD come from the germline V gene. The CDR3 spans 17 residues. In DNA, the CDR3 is TGTGCCATCAGTGAGTCCGGACTCGACCTTGGGACAGATACGCAGTATTTT. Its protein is CAISESGLDLGTDTQYF.

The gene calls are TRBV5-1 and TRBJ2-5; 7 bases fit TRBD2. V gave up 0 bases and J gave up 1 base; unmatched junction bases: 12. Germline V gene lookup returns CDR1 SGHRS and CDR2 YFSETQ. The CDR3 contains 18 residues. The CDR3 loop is CASSLVAGIGGSQETQYF. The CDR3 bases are TGCGCCAGCAGCTTGGTCGCGGGGATTGGCGGGAGCCAAGAGACCCAGTACTTC.

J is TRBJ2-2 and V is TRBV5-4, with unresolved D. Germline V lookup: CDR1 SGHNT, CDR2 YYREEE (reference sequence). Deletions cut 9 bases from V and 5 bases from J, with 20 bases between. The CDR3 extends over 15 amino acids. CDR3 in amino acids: CATQAQQQRTGELFF. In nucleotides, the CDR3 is TGTGCCACCCAGGCTCAGCAGCAAAGGACCGGGGAGCTGTTTTTT.

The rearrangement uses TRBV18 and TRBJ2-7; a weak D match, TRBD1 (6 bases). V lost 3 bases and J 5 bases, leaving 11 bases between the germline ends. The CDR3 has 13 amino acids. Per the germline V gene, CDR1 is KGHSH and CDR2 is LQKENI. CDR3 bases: TGTGCCAGCTCACCTGCAGGGGCCGACGAGCAGTACTTC. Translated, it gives CASSPAGADEQYF.

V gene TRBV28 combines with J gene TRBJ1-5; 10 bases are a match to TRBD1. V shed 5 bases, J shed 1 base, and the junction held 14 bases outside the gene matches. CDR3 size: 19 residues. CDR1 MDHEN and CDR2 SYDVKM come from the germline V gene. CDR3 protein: CASSHRQGAVWSSNQPQHF. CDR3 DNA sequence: TGTGCCAGCAGTCACCGACAGGGGGCGGTGTGGTCGAGCAATCAGCCCCAGCATTTT. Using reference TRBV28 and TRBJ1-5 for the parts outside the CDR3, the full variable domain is DVKVTQSSRYLVKRTGEKVFLECVQDMDHENMFWYRQDPGLGLRLIYFSYDVKMKEKGDIPEGYSVSREKKERFSLILESASTNQTSMYLCASSHRQGAVWSSNQPQHFGDGTRLSIL.

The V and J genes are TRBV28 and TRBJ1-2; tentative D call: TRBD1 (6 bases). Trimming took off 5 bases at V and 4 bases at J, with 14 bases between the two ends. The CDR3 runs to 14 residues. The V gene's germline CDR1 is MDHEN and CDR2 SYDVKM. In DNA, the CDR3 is TGTGCCAGCAGTGTCACAGGGTACCTCTATGGCTACACCTTC. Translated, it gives CASSVTGYLYGYTF.

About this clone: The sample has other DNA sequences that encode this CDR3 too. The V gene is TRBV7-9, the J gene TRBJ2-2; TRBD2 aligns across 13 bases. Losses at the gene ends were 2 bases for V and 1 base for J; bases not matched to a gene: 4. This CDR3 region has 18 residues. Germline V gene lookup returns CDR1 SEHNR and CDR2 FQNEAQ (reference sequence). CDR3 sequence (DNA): TGTGCCAGCAGCTTAAGGAGACTAGCGGGAGGGAACACCGGGGAGCTGTTTTTT. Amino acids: CASSLRRLAGGNTGELFF.

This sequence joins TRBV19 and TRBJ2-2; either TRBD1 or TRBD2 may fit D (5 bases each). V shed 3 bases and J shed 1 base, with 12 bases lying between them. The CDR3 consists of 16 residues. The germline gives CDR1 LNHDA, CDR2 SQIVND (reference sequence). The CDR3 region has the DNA TGTGCCAGTAGTATGAGGGGCAGAAGGAACACCGGGGAGCTGTTTTTT. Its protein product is CASSMRGRRNTGELFF.

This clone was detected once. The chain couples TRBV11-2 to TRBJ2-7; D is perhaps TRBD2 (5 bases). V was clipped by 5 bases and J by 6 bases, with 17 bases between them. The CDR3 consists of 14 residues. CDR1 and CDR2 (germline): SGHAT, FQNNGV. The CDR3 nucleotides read TGTGCCAGCAGCCTCGCGGGCAGGTGGGTCGAGCAGTACTTC. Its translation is CASSLAGRWVEQYF.

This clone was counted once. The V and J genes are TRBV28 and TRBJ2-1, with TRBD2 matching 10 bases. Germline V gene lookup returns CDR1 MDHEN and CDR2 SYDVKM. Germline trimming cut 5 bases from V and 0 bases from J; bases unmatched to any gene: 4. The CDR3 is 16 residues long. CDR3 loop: CASSPPSGSSYNEQFF. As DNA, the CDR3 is TGTGCCAGCAGTCCTCCTAGCGGGAGCTCCTACAATGAGCAGTTCTTC.

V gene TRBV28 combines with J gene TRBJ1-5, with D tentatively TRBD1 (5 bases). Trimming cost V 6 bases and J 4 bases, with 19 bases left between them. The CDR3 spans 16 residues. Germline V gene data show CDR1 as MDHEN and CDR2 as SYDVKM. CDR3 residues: CASRAGGDGGNQPQHF. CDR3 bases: TGTGCCAGCAGAGCGGGTGGGGACGGTGGTAATCAGCCCCAGCATTTT.

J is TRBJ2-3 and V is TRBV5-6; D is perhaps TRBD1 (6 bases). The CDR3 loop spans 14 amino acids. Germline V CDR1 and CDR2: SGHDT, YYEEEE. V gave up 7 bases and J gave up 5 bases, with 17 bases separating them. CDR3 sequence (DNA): TGTGCCAGCGGTCAGGGGTTTGATGTAGATACGCAGTATTTT. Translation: CASGQGFDVDTQYF.

The DNA of the CDR3 is TGTGCCAGCAGAGCCGTTAGCGGACGAGAGACCCAGTACTTC. It encodes CASRAVSGRETQYF. The V gene is TRBV28, the J gene TRBJ2-5, with D tentatively TRBD2 (6 bases). V lost 6 bases and J 4 bases, leaving 15 bases between the germline ends. CDR1 and CDR2 from the germline V gene are MDHEN and SYDVKM. This CDR3 comprises 14 residues. The full variable domain, completed using reference TRBV28 and TRBJ2-5, is DVKVTQSSRYLVKRTGEKVFLECVQDMDHENMFWYRQDPGLGLRLIYFSYDVKMKEKGDIPEGYSVSREKKERFSLILESASTNQTSMYLCASRAVSGRETQYFGPGTRLLVL.

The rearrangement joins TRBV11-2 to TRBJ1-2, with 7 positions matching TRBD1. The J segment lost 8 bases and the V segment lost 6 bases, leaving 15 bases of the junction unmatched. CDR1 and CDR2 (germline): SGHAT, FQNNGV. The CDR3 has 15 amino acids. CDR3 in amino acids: CASRTPQGTKRGYTF. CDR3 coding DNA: TGTGCCAGCAGAACGCCACAGGGGACGAAACGGGGCTACACCTTC.

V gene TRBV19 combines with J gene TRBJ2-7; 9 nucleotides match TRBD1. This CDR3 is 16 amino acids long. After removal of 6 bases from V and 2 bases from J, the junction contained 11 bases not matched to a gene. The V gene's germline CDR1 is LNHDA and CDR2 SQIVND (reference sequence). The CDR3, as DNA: TGTGCCAGTAGCTTAAGGGACAGGGAAAGGACCTACGAGCAGTACTTC. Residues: CASSLRDRERTYEQYF.

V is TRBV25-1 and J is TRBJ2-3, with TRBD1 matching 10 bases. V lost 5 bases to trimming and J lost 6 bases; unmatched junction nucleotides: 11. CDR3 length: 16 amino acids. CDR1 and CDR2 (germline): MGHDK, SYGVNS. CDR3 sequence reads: CASSPQGTGALDTQYF. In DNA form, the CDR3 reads TGTGCCAGCAGTCCCCAGGGGACAGGGGCGTTGGATACGCAGTATTTT.

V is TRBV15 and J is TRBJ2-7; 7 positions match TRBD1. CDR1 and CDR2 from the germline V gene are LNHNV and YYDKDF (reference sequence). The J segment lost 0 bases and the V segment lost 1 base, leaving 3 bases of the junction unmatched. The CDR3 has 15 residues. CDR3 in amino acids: CATSRGDSRSYEQYF. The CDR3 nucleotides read TGTGCCACCAGCAGAGGGGACAGTCGCTCCTACGAGCAGTACTTC.

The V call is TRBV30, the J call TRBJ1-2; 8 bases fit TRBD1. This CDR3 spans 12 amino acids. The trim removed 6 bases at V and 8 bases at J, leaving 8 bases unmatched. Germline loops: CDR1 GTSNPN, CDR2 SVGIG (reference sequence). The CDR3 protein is CACLRQGNGYTF. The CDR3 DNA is TGTGCCTGCCTTCGACAGGGGAACGGCTACACCTTC.

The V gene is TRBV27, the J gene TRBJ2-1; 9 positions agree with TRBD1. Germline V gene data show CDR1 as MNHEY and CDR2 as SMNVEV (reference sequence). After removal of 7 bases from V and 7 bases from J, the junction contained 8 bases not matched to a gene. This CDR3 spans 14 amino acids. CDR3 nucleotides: TGTGCCAGCACCGGGACAGGGTATTTGAATGAGCAGTTCTTC. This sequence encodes CASTGTGYLNEQFF.

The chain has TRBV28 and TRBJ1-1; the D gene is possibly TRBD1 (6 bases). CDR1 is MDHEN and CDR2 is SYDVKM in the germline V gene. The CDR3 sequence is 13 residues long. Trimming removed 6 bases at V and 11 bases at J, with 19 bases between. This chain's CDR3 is CASSSPDSRPAFF. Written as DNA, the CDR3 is TGTGCCAGCAGCTCTCCGGACAGTCGGCCCGCTTTCTTT.

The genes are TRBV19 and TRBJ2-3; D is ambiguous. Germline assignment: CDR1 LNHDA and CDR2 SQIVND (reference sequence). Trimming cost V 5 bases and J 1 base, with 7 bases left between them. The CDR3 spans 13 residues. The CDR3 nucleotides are TGTGCCAGTAGTTCTCCGGGCACAGATACGCAGTATTTT. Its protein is CASSSPGTDTQYF.

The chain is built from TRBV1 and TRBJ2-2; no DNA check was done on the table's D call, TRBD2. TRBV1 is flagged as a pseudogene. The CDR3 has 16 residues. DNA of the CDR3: TGCACCAGCAGCCTACCATCCGGGGGGACTGGCGGGGAGCTGTTTTTT. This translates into CTSSLPSGGTGGELFF.